Listed here are 10 T cell receptor beta chains from one sample, sequenced in a study of T cell responses to AZD1222 COVID-19 vaccine. Using immunoSEQ multiplex PCR, the repertoire was profiled, and TCRdb retains in-frame clones only, with some absent. The sample consists of about 110,000 clones, about 92% of them appearing once. The specimen was peripheral blood, collected on day 0 of AZD1222 vaccination. The source of these receptors is an adult in good health.

The genes are TRBV4-2 and TRBJ2-3, with TRBD2 identical over 15 bases. Germline CDR1 and CDR2: LGHNA and YNFKEQ. The CDR3 totals 17 residues. The V and J ends lost 0 bases and 8 bases, in that order; junction bases with no gene match: 6. The DNA for the CDR3 is TGTGCCAGCAGCCAAGAAGGGACTAGCGGGGGGCAGAGTACGCAGTATTTT. Its protein product is CASSQEGTSGGQSTQYF.

The chain employs TRBV11-2 and TRBJ2-5; 7 positions match TRBD1. The CDR3 is 15 amino acids. With V trimmed by 3 bases and J by 5 bases, 9 bases remained unmatched. CDR1 SGHAT and CDR2 FQNNGV come from the germline V gene. CDR3 residues: CASSLSGQSGETQYF. The CDR3, as DNA: TGTGCCAGCAGCTTGTCGGGACAGTCCGGGGAGACCCAGTACTTC.

This rearrangement joins TRBV6-2 or TRBV6-3 to TRBJ2-3; D uncertain. CDR3 length: 15 residues. The ends were cut back, 2 bases at V and 0 bases at J, with 9 bases in the middle. Germline lookup yields CDR1 MNHEY and CDR2 SVGEGT. CDR3 DNA: TGTGCCAGCAGTTACCTGGGCACTAGCACAGATACGCAGTATTTT. Its protein is CASSYLGTSTDTQYF.

The J gene is TRBJ1-3, the V gene TRBV4-3; 7 bases line up with TRBD1. Germline V gene data show CDR1 as LGHNA and CDR2 as YSLEER. Trimming removed 2 bases from V and 0 bases from J; junction bases left unmatched: 7. CDR3 length equals 17 residues. CDR3 sequence: CASSQNKGGHSGNTIYF. CDR3 nucleotides: TGCGCCAGCAGCCAAAACAAAGGGGGCCACTCTGGAAACACCATATATTTT.

The chain carries TRBV21-1 and TRBJ1-1. TRBV21-1 is a listed pseudogene. The CDR3 runs to 10 residues. The CDR3, as DNA: TGTGACCGGAGAAACACTGAAGCTTTCTTT. This codes for CDRRNTEAFF.

J is TRBJ1-6 and V is TRBV12-1; the D call TRBD1 from the table was never checked on the DNA. TRBV12-1 constitutes a pseudogene. This CDR3 region has 13 residues. The CDR3, as DNA: TGTGCCGCCTCTGGCAGGGGGGATTCACCCCTCCACTTT. Translation gives CAASGRGDSPLHF.

The rearrangement links TRBV2 to TRBJ2-7; D remains ambiguous. CDR3 length: 14 residues. CDR1 is SNHLY and CDR2 is FYNNEI in the germline V gene. The ends were cut back, 3 bases at V and 5 bases at J, with 14 bases in the middle. This CDR3 reads CASSDPLGINEQYF. The CDR3 nucleotides are TGTGCCAGCAGTGATCCTTTAGGGATAAACGAGCAGTACTTC.

The rearrangement uses TRBV7-2 and TRBJ2-2, with 9 bases identical to TRBD2. Germline lookup yields CDR1 SGHTA and CDR2 FQGNSA. This CDR3 has 16 residues. J lost 0 bases, V lost 5 bases, and 4 bases had no gene match. The CDR3 DNA sequence: TGTGCCAGCAGCACCAGACTAGCGGCGAACACCGGGGAGCTGTTTTTT. Translating gives CASSTRLAANTGELFF.

CDR3 DNA sequence: TGTGCCAGCAGCTTAGATGGGGCGGGGGTGTACAATGAGCAGTTCTTC. Translating it yields CASSLDGAGVYNEQFF. V and J are TRBV7-2 and TRBJ2-1, with 7 nucleotides matching TRBD2. Trimming took 1 base from V and 4 from J; bases not matched to a gene: 7. Germline V gene lookup returns CDR1 SGHTA and CDR2 FQGNSA. The CDR3 length is 16 residues.

This clone appeared a few times. This sequence joins TRBV29-1 and TRBJ2-3; a possible D gene is TRBD2 (6 bases). The CDR3 covers 16 residues. V gave up 3 bases and J gave up 0 bases, with 16 bases separating them. The germline CDR1 and CDR2 sequences are SQVTM and ANQGSEA. The CDR3 nucleotides read TGCAGCGTTGACGGGATGGCGGGGCCTAGCACAGATACGCAGTATTTT. Its protein is CSVDGMAGPSTDTQYF.